The 13 T cell receptor beta chains below all came from one sample that was sequenced in a study of blood T cells in healthy people across ages. Alongside a J-beta primer mix, a sample-barcoded 5' primer served in a second PCR lasting roughly 7 to 12 cycles. TCRdb re-called the 5' RACE reads through MiXCR, storing one row per CDR3 protein. The sample holds 700,000 or so distinct CDR3 sequences, around two fifths seen once. Material: blood. These receptors were obtained from a man older than 75 in good health.

Only a few counts were recorded for this clonotype. The CDR3 reads CSARSGLNHQETQYF. CDR3 nucleotides: TGCAGTGCTAGGAGCGGGTTAAACCACCAAGAGACCCAGTACTTC. The gene calls are TRBV20-1 and TRBJ2-5, with TRBD2 as a possible D gene (6 bases). CDR1 is DFQATT, CDR2 SNEGSKA, per germline (reference sequence). This CDR3 region has 15 residues. V gave up 3 bases and J gave up 0 bases, with 14 bases separating them.

This rearrangement joins TRBV14 to TRBJ2-2, with TRBD2 matching over 8 bases. CDR1 is SGHDN, CDR2 FVKESK, per germline. This CDR3 spans 15 amino acids. The V segment lost 4 bases and the J segment 4 bases; nucleotides outside the gene matches: 5. The CDR3 sequence is CASSPVAGGTGELFF. CDR3 nucleotides: TGTGCCAGCAGCCCGGTCGCGGGAGGCACCGGGGAGCTGTTTTTT.

The chain couples TRBV5-8 to TRBJ2-3; no clear D gene. The V and J ends lost 0 bases and 8 bases respectively, with 10 bases between them. This CDR3 has 13 amino acids. CDR1 is SGHTS and CDR2 is YDEGEE in the germline V gene. The CDR3 reads CASSLVAVGTQYF. CDR3 sequence (DNA): TGTGCCAGCAGCTTGGTGGCGGTCGGTACGCAGTATTTT.

This clonotype appeared many times. The chain carries TRBV7-2 and TRBJ2-7, with 13 bases that match TRBD2. V lost 5 bases to trimming and J lost 5 bases; unmatched junction nucleotides: 9. The germline CDR1 and CDR2 sequences are SGHTA and FQGNSA. The CDR3 length is 16 residues. The CDR3 sequence: CASSPSGLAGLHEQYF. CDR3 coding DNA: TGTGCCAGCAGCCCCTCGGGACTAGCGGGGCTGCACGAGCAGTACTTC. The whole variable domain, filled in from reference TRBV7-2 and TRBJ2-7, reads GAGVSQSPSNKVTEKGKDVELRCDPISGHTALYWYRQSLGQGLEFLIYFQGNSAPDKSGLPSDRFSAERTGGSVSTLTIQRTQQEDSAVYLCASSPSGLAGLHEQYFGPGTRLTVT.

V is TRBV29-1 and J is TRBJ2-6; D gene unclear. The CDR3 has 12 amino acids. The germline gives CDR1 SQVTM, CDR2 ANQGSEA. Trimming stripped 6 bases from V and 4 bases from J, with 7 bases between. The CDR3 region is CSVERGANVLTF. CDR3 nucleotide sequence: TGCAGCGTGGAACGAGGGGCCAACGTCCTGACTTTC.

The J gene is TRBJ2-7, the V gene TRBV7-9; a weak D match, TRBD2 (5 bases). TRBJ2-4 explains the end of the DNA better; the J call may be wrong. Per the germline V gene, CDR1 is SEHNR and CDR2 is FQNEAQ (reference sequence). The CDR3 loop spans 15 amino acids. CDR3 DNA: TGTGCCAGCAGCCCCGTTACTAGTATCAACAACATTCAGTACTTC. Amino acids: CASSPVTSINNIQYF.

This rearrangement joins TRBV7-9 to TRBJ2-7; perhaps TRBD2 as D (8 bases). This CDR3 region has 18 residues. V was shortened by 5 bases and J by 7 bases, with 30 bases between the two germline ends. Germline V CDR1 and CDR2: SEHNR, FQNEAQ (reference sequence). CDR3 residues: CASSPQGGGRNDYNEQYF. CDR3 DNA: TGTGCCAGCAGCCCTCAGGGGGGCGGGAGGAACGACTACAATGAGCAGTACTTC.

The genes are TRBV6-5 and TRBJ2-5, with D possibly called TRBD1 or TRBD2 (6 bases each). Germline CDR1 reads MNHEY; CDR2 reads SVGAGI. V was cut by 7 bases and J by 1 base, with 19 bases left in between. The CDR3 extends over 16 amino acids. In DNA, the CDR3 is TGTGCCAGCAACCAACGTGGGGGGCGCGCCCAAGAGACCCAGTACTTC. It is translated as CASNQRGGRAQETQYF.

This clonotype was counted between two and nine times. The rearrangement joins TRBV10-3 to TRBJ2-3; unclear D gene. The CDR3 is 12 amino acids. Germline CDR1 reads ENHRY; CDR2 reads SYGVKD. The V end lost 4 bases, the J end lost 4 bases, and 6 bases lay between the germline ends. DNA of the CDR3: TGTGCCATCAGTGTTCAGGCAGATACGCAGTATTTT. This codes for CAISVQADTQYF.

The J gene is TRBJ2-7, the V gene TRBV5-4; 8 nucleotides match TRBD1. Germline V gives CDR1 SGHNT, CDR2 YYREEE (reference sequence). With V trimmed by 1 base and J by 3 bases, 3 bases remained unmatched. CDR3 length: 14 amino acids. As DNA, the CDR3 is TGTGCCAGCAGCTTGAAAACAGGGGGCTACGAGCAGTACTTC. Translation: CASSLKTGGYEQYF.

The rearrangement links TRBV24-1 to TRBJ2-1, with 9 nucleotides matching TRBD2. Germline V gene lookup returns CDR1 KGHDR and CDR2 SFDVKD. Trimming took 7 bases from V and 7 from J; bases not matched to a gene: 7. This CDR3 is 14 amino acids long. CDR3 in DNA: TGTGCCACCAGAAGTAGCGGGAGTATGAATGAGCAGTTCTTC. Translating gives CATRSSGSMNEQFF.

This clonotype was found many times. The chain is built from TRBV20-1 and TRBJ2-5; TRBD2 matches at 7 bases. After removal of 0 bases from V and 4 bases from J, the junction contained 11 bases not matched to a gene. CDR3 length equals 16 residues. The germline V gene has CDR1 DFQATT and CDR2 SNEGSKA (reference sequence). The CDR3 here is CSARDPSGGAPETQYF. The CDR3 DNA reads TGCAGTGCTAGAGATCCGTCGGGGGGAGCCCCAGAGACCCAGTACTTC.

V is TRBV29-1 and J is TRBJ2-1; no firm D call. In germline, CDR1 is SQVTM, CDR2 ANQGSEA. V was cut by 7 bases and J by 10 bases, with 11 bases left in between. This CDR3 is 10 amino acids long. CDR3 in DNA: TGCAGCGGTAAAATTAACGAGCAGTTCTTC. Residues: CSGKINEQFF.